This TCR beta chain was sequenced for a study of T cells in Graves' hyperthyroidism and ophthalmopathy. The study's findings and limits: In the analysis, a 13 V-J model separated ophthalmopathy from stable hyperthyroidism. In the blood, most expanded thyroid clonotypes above 0.001 appeared as well.

A note on this clonotype: Its antigen is currently unknown.

Amplified regions were TCR beta CDR3 sequences from RNA transcripts. In the first-round RT-PCR of the TCR CDR3, the HTBI primer set was used. One entry per CDR3 protein results from TCRdb running MiXCR on the multiplex PCR reads. The sample includes approximately 400,000 distinct CDR3 sequences, approximately 14% seen only once; the top ten take roughly an eighth. The sequenced material came from blood. The sequence derives from a woman in her late teens or twenties with Graves' hyperthyroidism.

Written as DNA, the CDR3 is TGTGCCTCCGAGCGGGAGAGGTTCACCGGGGAGCTGTTTTTT. Protein sequence: CASERERFTGELFF. The chain uses TRBV30 and TRBJ2-2, with 8 positions matching TRBD2. J gave up 4 bases and V 7 bases, and 8 bases lay outside the gene matches. The germline CDR1 and CDR2 sequences are GTSNPN and SVGIG (reference sequence). The CDR3 covers 14 residues.